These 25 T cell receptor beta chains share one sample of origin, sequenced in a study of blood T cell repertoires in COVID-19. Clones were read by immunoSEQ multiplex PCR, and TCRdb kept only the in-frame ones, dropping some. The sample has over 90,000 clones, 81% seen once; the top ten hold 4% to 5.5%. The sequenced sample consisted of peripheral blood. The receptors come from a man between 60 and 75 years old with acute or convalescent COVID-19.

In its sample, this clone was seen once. CDR3 residues: CASSLTGFRGGTYTGELFF. CDR3 coding DNA: TGTGCCAGCAGCCTGACCGGGTTTCGCGGGGGGACATACACCGGGGAGCTGTTTTTT. V and J are TRBV7-2 and TRBJ2-2; 8 bases agree with TRBD2. V lost 5 bases to trimming and J lost 3 bases; unmatched junction nucleotides: 17. The CDR3 extends over 19 amino acids. Germline assignment: CDR1 SGHTA and CDR2 FQGNSA.

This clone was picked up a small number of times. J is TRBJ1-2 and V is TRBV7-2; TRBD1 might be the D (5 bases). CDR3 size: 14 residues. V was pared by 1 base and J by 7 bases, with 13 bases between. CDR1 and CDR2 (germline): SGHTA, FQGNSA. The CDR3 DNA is TGTGCCAGCAGCTTAGTCTGGACACTGGGTGGCTACACCTTC. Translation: CASSLVWTLGGYTF. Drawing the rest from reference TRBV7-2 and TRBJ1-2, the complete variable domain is GAGVSQSPSNKVTEKGKDVELRCDPISGHTALYWYRQSLGQGLEFLIYFQGNSAPDKSGLPSDRFSAERTGGSVSTLTIQRTQQEDSAVYLCASSLVWTLGGYTFGSGTRLTVV.

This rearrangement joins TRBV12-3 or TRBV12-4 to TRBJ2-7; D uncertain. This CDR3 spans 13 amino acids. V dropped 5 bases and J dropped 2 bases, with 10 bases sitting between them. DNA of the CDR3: TGTGCCAGCAGTCGATCTCGGGCCTACGAGCAGTACTTC. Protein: CASSRSRAYEQYF.

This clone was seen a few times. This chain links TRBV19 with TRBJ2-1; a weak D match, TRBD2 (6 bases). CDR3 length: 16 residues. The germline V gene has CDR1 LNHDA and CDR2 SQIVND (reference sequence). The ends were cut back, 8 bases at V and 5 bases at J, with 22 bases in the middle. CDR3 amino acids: CASPLIRDCRNNEQFF. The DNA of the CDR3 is TGTGCCAGTCCATTAATTCGGGACTGCCGTAACAATGAGCAGTTCTTC. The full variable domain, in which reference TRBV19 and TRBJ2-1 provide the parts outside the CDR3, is DGGITQSPKYLFRKEGQNVTLSCEQNLNHDAMYWYRQDPGQGLRLIYYSQIVNDFQKGDIAEGYSVSREKKESFPLTVTSAQKNPTAFYLCASPLIRDCRNNEQFFGPGTRLTVL.

CDR3 nucleotide sequence: TGTGCCAGCAGCTTGGTAGCGAACACTGAAGCTTTCTTT. This gives the protein CASSLVANTEAFF. The chain links TRBV5-4 to TRBJ1-1; D is unclear. The CDR3 spans 13 residues. Germline V gene data show CDR1 as SGHNT and CDR2 as YYREEE (reference sequence). V was trimmed by 0 bases and J by 1 base, leaving 4 bases between them.

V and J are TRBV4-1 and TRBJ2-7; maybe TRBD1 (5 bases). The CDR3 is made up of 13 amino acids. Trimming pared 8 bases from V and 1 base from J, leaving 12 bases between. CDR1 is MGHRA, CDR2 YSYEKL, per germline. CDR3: CASSLQGSYEQYF. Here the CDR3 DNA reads TGCGCCAGCTCTCTGCAGGGATCCTACGAGCAGTACTTC.

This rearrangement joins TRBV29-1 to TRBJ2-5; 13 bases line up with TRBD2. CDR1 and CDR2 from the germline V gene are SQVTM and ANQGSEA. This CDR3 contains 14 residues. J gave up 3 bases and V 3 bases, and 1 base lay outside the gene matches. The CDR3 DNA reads TGCAGCGTTGACGGGACTAGCGGGAAAGAGACCCAGTACTTC. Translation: CSVDGTSGKETQYF.

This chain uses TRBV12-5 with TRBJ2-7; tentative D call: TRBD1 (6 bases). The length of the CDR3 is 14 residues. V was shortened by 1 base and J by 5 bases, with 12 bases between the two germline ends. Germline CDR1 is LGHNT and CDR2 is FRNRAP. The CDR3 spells CASGLGWGLDEQYF. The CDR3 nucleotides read TGTGCTAGTGGTTTGGGTTGGGGGCTCGACGAGCAGTACTTC.

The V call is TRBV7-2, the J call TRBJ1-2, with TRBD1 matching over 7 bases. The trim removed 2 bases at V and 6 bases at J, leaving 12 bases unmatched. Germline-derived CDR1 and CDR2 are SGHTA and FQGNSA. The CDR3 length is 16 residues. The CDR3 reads CASSLSPLQGNHGYTF. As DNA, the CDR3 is TGTGCCAGCAGCTTATCTCCATTACAGGGGAATCATGGCTACACCTTC.

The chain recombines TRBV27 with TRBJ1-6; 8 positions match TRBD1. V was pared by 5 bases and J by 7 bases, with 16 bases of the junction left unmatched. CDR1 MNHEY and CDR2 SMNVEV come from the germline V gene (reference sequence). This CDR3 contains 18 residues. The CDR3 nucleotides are TGTGCCAGCAGTCCCCGACAGGGGTTATTGTCCTGGAATTCACCCCTCCACTTT. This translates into CASSPRQGLLSWNSPLHF.

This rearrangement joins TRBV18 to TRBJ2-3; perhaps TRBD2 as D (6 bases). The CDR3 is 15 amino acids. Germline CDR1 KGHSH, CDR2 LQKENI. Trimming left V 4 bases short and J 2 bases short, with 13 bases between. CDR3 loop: CASSLGAGPTDTQYF. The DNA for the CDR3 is TGTGCCAGCTCACTCGGGGCGGGGCCCACAGATACGCAGTATTTT.

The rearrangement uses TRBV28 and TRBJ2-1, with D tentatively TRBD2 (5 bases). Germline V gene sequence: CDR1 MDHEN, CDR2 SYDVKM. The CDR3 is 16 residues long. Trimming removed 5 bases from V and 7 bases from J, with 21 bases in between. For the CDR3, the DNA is TGTGCCAGCAGTCCCCGGGGATCGAGGGTGGTAAATGAGCAGTTCTTC. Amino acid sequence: CASSPRGSRVVNEQFF.

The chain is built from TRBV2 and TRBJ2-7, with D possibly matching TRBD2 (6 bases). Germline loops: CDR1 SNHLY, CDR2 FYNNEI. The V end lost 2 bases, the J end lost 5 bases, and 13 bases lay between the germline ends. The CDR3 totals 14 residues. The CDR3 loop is CASSEYGGVDEQYF. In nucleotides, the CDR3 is TGTGCCAGCAGTGAATACGGAGGGGTGGACGAGCAGTACTTC.

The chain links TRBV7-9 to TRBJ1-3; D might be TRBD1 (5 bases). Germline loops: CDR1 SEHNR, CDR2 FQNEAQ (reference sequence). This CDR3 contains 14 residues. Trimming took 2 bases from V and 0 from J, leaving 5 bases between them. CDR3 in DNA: TGTGCCAGCAGCTTACAGGGCTCTGGAAACACCATATATTTT. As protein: CASSLQGSGNTIYF. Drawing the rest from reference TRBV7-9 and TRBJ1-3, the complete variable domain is DTGVSQNPRHKITKRGQNVTFRCDPISEHNRLYWYRQTLGQGPEFLTYFQNEAQLEKSRLLSDRFSAERPKGSFSTLEIQRTEQGDSAMYLCASSLQGSGNTIYFGEGSWLTVV.

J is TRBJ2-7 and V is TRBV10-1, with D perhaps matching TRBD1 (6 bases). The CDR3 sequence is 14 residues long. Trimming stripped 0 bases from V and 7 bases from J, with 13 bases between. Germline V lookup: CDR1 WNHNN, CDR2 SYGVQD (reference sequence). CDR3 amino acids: CASSESKGTREQYF. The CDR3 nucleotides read TGCGCCAGCAGTGAGTCAAAGGGGACAAGGGAGCAGTACTTC.

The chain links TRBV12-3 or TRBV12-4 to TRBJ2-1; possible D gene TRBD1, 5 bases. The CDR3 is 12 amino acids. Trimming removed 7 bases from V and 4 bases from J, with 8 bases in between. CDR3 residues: CASNNRYNEQFF. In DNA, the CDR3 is TGTGCCAGCAACAACAGGTACAATGAGCAGTTCTTC.

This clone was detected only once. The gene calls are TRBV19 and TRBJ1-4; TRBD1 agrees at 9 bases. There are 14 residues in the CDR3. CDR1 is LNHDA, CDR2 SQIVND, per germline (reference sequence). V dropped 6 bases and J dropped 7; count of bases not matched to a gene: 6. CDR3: CASRNRGPTEKLFF. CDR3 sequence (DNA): TGTGCCAGTAGAAACAGGGGGCCTACTGAAAAACTGTTTTTT. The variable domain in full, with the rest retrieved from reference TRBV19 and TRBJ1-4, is DGGITQSPKYLFRKEGQNVTLSCEQNLNHDAMYWYRQDPGQGLRLIYYSQIVNDFQKGDIAEGYSVSREKKESFPLTVTSAQKNPTAFYLCASRNRGPTEKLFFGSGTQLSVL.

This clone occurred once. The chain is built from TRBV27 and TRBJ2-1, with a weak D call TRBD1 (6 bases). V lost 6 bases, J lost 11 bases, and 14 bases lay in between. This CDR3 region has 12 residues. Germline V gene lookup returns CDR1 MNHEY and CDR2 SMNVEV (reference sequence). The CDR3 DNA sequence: TGTGCCAGCAGCCTCGGGACAAGTAAGCAGTTCTTC. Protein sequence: CASSLGTSKQFF.

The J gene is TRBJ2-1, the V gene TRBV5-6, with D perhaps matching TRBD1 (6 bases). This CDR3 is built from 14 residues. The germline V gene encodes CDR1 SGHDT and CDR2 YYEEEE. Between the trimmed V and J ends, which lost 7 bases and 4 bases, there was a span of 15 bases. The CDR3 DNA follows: TGTGCCAGCGGATTTGGGACACTATACAATGAGCAGTTCTTC. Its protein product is CASGFGTLYNEQFF.

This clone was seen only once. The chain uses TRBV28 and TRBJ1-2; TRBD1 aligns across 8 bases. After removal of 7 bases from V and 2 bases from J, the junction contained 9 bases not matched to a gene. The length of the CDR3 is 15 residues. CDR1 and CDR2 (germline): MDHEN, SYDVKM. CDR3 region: CASTRYQGANYGYTF. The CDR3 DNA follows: TGTGCCAGCACTAGATACCAGGGGGCGAACTATGGCTACACCTTC.

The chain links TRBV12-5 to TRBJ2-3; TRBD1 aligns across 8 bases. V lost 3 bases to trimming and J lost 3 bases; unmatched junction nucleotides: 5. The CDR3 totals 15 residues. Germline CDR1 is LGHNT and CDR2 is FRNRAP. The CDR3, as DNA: TGTGCTAGTGGTTTTTTCGGACAGGGAACAGATACGCAGTATTTT. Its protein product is CASGFFGQGTDTQYF.

The CDR3: CASGDYAASTDTQYF. The CDR3 DNA follows: TGTGCCAGCGGGGACTACGCCGCTAGCACAGATACGCAGTATTTT. This chain links TRBV27 with TRBJ2-3, with TRBD2 matching 7 bases. Germline assignment: CDR1 MNHEY and CDR2 SMNVEV (reference sequence). This CDR3 region has 15 residues. Trimming took 8 bases from V and 0 from J; bases not matched to a gene: 8.

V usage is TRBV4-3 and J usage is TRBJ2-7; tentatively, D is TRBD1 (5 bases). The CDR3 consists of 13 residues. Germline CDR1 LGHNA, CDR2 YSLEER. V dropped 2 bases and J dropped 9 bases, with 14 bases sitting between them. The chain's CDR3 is CASSQYQGVGQYF. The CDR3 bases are TGCGCCAGCAGCCAATATCAGGGCGTCGGGCAGTACTTC.

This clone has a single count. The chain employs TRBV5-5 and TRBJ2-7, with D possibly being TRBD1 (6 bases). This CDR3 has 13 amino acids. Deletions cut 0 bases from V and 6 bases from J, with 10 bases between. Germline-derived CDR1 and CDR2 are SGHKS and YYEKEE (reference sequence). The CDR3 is CASSLAGAPEQYF. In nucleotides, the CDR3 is TGTGCCAGCAGCTTGGCAGGGGCCCCCGAGCAGTACTTC.

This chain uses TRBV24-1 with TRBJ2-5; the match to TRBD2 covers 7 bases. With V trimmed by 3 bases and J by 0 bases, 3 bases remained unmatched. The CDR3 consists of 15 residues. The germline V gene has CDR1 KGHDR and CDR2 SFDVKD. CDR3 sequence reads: CATSDTREDQETQYF. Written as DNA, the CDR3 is TGTGCCACCAGTGATACCCGGGAGGACCAAGAGACCCAGTACTTC.